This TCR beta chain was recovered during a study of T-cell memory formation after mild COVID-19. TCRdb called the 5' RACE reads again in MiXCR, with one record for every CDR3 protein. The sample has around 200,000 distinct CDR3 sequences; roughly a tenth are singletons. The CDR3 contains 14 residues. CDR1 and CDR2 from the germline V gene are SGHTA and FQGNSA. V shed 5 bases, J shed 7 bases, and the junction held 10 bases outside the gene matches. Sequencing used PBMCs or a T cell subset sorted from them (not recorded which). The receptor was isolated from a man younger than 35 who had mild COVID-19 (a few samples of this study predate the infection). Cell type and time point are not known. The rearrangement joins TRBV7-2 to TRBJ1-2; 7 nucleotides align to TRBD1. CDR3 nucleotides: TGTGCCAGCAGCCGGTCCCAGGGGGTAGGTGGCTACACCTTC. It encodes CASSRSQGVGGYTF. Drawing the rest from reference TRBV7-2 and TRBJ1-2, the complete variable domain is GAGVSQSPSNKVTEKGKDVELRCDPISGHTALYWYRQSLGQGLEFLIYFQGNSAPDKSGLPSDRFSAERTGGSVSTLTIQRTQQEDSAVYLCASSRSQGVGGYTFGSGTRLTVV.